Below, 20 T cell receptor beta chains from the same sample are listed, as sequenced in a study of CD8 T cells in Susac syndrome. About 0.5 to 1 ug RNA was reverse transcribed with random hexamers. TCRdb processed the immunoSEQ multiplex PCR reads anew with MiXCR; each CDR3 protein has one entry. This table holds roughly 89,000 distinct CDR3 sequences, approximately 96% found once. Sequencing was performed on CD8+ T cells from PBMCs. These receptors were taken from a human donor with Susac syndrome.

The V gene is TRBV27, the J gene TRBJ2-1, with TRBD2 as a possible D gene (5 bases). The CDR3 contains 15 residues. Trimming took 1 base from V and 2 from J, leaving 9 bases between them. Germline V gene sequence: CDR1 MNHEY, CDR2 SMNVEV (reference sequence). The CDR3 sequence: CASSLLRVAYNEQFF. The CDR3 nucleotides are TGTGCCAGCAGTTTATTGAGGGTGGCCTACAATGAGCAGTTCTTC.

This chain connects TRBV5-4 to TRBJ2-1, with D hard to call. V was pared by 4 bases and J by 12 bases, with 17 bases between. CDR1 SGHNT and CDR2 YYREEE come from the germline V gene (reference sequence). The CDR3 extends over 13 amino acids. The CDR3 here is CASSLPSITGQFF. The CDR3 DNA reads TGTGCCAGCAGCCTCCCTTCGATTACCGGGCAGTTCTTC.

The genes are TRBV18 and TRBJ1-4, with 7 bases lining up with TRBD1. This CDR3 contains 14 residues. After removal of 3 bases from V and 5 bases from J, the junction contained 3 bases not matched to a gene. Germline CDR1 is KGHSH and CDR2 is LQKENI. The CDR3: CASSPVRGNEKLFF. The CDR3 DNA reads TGTGCCAGCTCACCTGTCAGGGGGAATGAAAAACTGTTTTTT.

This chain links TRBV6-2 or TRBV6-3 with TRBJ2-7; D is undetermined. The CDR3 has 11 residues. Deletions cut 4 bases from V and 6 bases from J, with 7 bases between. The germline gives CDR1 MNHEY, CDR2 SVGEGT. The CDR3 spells CASSWASEQYF. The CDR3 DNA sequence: TGTGCCAGCAGTTGGGCGAGCGAGCAGTACTTC.

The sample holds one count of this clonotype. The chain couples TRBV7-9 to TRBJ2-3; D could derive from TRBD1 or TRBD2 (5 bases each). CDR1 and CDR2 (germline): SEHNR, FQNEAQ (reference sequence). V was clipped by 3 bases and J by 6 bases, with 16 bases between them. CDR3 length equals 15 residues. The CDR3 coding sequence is TGTGCCAGCAGCTTGGGGACCCCTCAGGCGGATACGCAGTATTTT. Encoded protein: CASSLGTPQADTQYF. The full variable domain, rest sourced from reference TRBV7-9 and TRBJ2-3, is DTGVSQNPRHKITKRGQNVTFRCDPISEHNRLYWYRQTLGQGPEFLTYFQNEAQLEKSRLLSDRFSAERPKGSFSTLEIQRTEQGDSAMYLCASSLGTPQADTQYFGPGTRLTVL.

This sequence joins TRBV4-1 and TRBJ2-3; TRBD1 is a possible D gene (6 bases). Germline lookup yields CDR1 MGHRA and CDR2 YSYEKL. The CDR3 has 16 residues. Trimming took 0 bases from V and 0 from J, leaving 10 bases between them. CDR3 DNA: TGCGCCAGCAGCCAAGAAGTCCAGGGGAGCACAGATACGCAGTATTTT. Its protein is CASSQEVQGSTDTQYF.

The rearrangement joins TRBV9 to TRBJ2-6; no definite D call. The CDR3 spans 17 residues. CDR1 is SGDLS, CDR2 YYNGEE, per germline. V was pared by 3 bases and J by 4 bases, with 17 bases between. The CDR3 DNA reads TGTGCCAGCAGCGGACATATCGATATAGCAGGGGCCAACGTCCTGACTTTC. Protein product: CASSGHIDIAGANVLTF. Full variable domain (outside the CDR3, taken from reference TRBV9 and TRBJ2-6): DSGVTQTPKHLITATGQRVTLRCSPRSGDLSVYWYQQSLDQGLQFLIQYYNGEERAKGNILERFSAQQFPDLHSELNLSSLELGDSALYFCASSGHIDIAGANVLTFGAGSRLTVL.

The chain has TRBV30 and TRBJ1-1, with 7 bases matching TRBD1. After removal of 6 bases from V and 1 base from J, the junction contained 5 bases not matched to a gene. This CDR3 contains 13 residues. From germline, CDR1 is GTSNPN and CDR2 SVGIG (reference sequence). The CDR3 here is CACTRDRNTEAFF. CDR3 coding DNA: TGTGCCTGTACCCGGGACAGGAACACTGAAGCTTTCTTT. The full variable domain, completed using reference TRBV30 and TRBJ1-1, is SQTIHQWPATLVQPVGSPLSLECTVEGTSNPNLYWYRQAAGRGLQLLFYSVGIGQISSEVPQNLSASRPQDRQFILSSKKLLLSDSGFYLCACTRDRNTEAFFGQGTRLTVV.

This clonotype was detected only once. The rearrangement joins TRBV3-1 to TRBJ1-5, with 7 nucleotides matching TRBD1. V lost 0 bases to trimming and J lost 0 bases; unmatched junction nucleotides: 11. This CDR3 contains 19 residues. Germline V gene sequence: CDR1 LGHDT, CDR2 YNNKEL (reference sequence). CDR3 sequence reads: CASSQDTGGRGNSNQPQHF. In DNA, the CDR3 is TGTGCCAGCAGCCAAGATACTGGAGGCAGGGGGAATAGCAATCAGCCCCAGCATTTT.

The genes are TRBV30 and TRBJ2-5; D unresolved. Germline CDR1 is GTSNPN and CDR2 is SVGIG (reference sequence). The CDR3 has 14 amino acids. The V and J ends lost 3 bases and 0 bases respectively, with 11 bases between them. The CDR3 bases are TGTGCCTGGAGGACCGAGGAGTACCAAGAGACCCAGTACTTC. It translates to CAWRTEEYQETQYF. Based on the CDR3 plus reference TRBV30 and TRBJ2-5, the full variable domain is SQTIHQWPATLVQPVGSPLSLECTVEGTSNPNLYWYRQAAGRGLQLLFYSVGIGQISSEVPQNLSASRPQDRQFILSSKKLLLSDSGFYLCAWRTEEYQETQYFGPGTRLLVL.

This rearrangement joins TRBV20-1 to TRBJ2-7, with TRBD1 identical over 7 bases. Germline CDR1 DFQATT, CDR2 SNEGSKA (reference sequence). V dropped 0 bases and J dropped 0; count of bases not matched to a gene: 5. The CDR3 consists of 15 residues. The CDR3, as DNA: TGCAGTGCTAGAGATCGGGCAGGGGGCTCCTACGAGCAGTACTTC. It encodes CSARDRAGGSYEQYF.

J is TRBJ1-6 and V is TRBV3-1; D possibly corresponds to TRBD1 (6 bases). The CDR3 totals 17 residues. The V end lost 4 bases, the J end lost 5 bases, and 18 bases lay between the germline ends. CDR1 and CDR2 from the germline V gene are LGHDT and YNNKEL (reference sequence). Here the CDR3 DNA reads TGTGCCAGCAGCCCACAGTCCGGGACATCCCATAATTCACCCCTCCACTTT. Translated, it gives CASSPQSGTSHNSPLHF.

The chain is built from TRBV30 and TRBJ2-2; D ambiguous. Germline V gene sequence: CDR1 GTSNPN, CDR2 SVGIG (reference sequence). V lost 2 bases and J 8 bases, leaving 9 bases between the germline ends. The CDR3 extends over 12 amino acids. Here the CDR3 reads CAWSPRAGELFF. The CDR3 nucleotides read TGTGCCTGGAGTCCCCGTGCTGGGGAGCTGTTTTTT.

The CDR3 region is CASSQAFQARNSPLHF. The DNA for the CDR3 is TGTGCCAGCAGCCAAGCCTTCCAGGCCCGAAATTCACCCCTCCACTTT. V usage is TRBV3-1 and J usage is TRBJ1-6; no definite D call. Germline V gene data show CDR1 as LGHDT and CDR2 as YNNKEL (reference sequence). The CDR3 contains 16 residues. Trimming took off 1 base at V and 7 bases at J, with 14 bases between the two ends.

The CDR3 sequence: CASSLGPGEAFF. CDR3 sequence (DNA): TGTGCCAGCAGCTTAGGCCCGGGTGAAGCTTTCTTT. The chain recombines TRBV13 with TRBJ1-1; D gene ambiguous. Germline V gene sequence: CDR1 PRHDT, CDR2 FYEKMQ (reference sequence). The V end was cut by 0 bases, the J end by 7 bases, with 6 bases between. This CDR3 spans 12 amino acids.

This chain's CDR3 is CASSQVGGGTEAFF. The CDR3 nucleotides read TGTGCCAGCAGCCAAGTGGGGGGGGGCACTGAAGCTTTCTTT. V usage is TRBV14 and J usage is TRBJ1-1; D may be TRBD1 (5 bases). The CDR3 spans 14 residues. V lost 1 base, J lost 4 bases, and 10 bases lay in between. Germline V gene sequence: CDR1 SGHDN, CDR2 FVKESK.

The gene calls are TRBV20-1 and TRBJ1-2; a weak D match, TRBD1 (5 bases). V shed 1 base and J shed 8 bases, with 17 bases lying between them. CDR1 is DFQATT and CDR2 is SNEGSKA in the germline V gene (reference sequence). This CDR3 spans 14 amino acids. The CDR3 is CSARGRDVLGGYTF. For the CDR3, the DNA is TGCAGTGCTAGAGGCAGGGACGTTTTGGGCGGCTACACCTTC.

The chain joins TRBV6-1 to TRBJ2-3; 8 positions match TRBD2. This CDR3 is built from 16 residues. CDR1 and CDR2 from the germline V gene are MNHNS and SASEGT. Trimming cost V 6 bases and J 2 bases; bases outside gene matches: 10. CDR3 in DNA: TGTGCCAGCAGAGTTACGGGGGGGACCTACACAGATACGCAGTATTTT. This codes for CASRVTGGTYTDTQYF.

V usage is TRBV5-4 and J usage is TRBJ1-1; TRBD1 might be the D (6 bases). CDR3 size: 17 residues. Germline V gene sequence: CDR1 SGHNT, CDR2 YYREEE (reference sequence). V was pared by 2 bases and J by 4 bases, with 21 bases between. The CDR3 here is CASSFNTRARGGTEAFF. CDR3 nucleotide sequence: TGTGCCAGCAGCTTCAACACCCGGGCCAGGGGAGGCACTGAAGCTTTCTTT.

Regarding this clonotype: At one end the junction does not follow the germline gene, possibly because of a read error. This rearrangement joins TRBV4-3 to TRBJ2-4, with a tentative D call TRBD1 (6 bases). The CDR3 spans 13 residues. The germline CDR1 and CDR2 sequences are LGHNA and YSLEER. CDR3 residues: CASSQDTLGGMNF. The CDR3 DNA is TGCGCCAGCAGCCAAGATACGCTAGGGGGTATGAACTTC.